The T cell receptor beta chain described here comes from a study of T cell changes during pregnancy in multiple sclerosis. V lost 4 bases to trimming and J lost 3 bases, with 13 bases between them. The CDR3 has 15 residues. Looked up from germline, CDR1 is MNHEY and CDR2 is SVGAGI. Produced via immunoSEQ multiplex PCR; TCRdb's table is partial and in-frame only. Of 50,000 or so clones in the sample, 92% were seen once. The receptor comes from a female donor with multiple sclerosis, enrolled in a pregnancy study. The rearrangement joins TRBV6-5 to TRBJ2-1; no reliable D call. This specimen was CD4+ T cells from peripheral blood mononuclear cells, taken after pregnancy. This CDR3 reads CASSLGSILYNEQFF. The CDR3 nucleotides read TGTGCCAGCAGTTTGGGCAGTATCCTCTACAATGAGCAGTTCTTC.